This T cell receptor beta chain is drawn from a study of shared clonotypes between healthy human individuals (dated by TCRdb to about 2020). Background on the whole study: The cohort comprised two women and a few men aged 18 to 49 years. For each donor, three plates each were used for CD4 naive and CD4 memory, two plates were used for CD8 naive, and one plate was used for CD8 memory. The study deeply sequenced blood TCR repertoires of about 5 healthy adults to estimate repertoire size and the extent of clonotype sharing between individuals. To increase sequencing depth and limit assay-specific biases, different laboratories used diverse techniques to prepare libraries and sequence TCR repertoires. Between about 0.85 and 9.5 billion PBMCs per donor were obtained by leukapheresis. Results the study describes overall, beyond this receptor: Roughly 5% of naive CD4, 3.5% of naive CD8, 2.3% of memory CD4, and less than 0.45% of memory CD8 clonotypes were shared across a few donors. Sampling was limited to blood, and TCR repertoires in tissue likely differ from TCR repertoires in blood. Even with the large sequencing depth, rarefaction of the sorted-subset datasets indicated that sequencing was incomplete. Pairwise subsampling led to the expectation that sequencing depth would affect the degree of clonotype sharing among donors. Estimated clonotype richness was generally larger for naive than for memory subsets. Because the study included a small number of donors, the genetic and exposure-history diversity represented was limited. Higher generation probabilities were observed for clonotypes shared by all four sorted-subset donors than for non-shared clonotypes.

On this clone itself: This clone's antigen is unknown. Per-base qualities were not stored, and no clone one base away is much larger.

Trimming takes 5 bases off V and 6 bases off J; junction bases not matched to a gene: 9. Counted from cysteine to phenylalanine, this CDR3 has 14 amino acids. The only DNA kept is the CDR3, 42 bases in frame from the first base. CDR1 and CDR2 were assigned from the germline V gene as SGHRS and YFSETQ. The donors were healthy, HIV-negative adults with no recently reported acute infections or vaccinations. Every donor was a Caucasian adult residing in Nashville, Tennessee, USA. Magnetic negative selection was used to enrich CD4+ T cells, after which naive cells were positively selected on CD45RA and the negative fraction became the memory subset. Blood was obtained by leukapheresis, after which PBMCs were separated by Ficoll-Histopaque density gradient centrifugation and cryopreserved in liquid nitrogen vapor phase. Analytical flow cytometry was used to check the purity and quantity of every magnetically sorted T cell population. Genomic DNA was isolated from each sorted fraction and quantified by UV absorbance on a Nanodrop 2000c.

TCR CDR3 regions were amplified from genomic DNA by multiplex PCR using the deep immunoSEQ assay. Extracted genomic DNA from each cell subset was distributed evenly across all wells of several immunoSEQ 96-well plates, and each plate was treated as a replicate. For sorted subsets, 200 ng of genomic DNA, equivalent to roughly 33,000 T cell genomes, went into each replicate PCR. The purified libraries were quantified using a Qubit 3.0 fluorometer, sized with a Bioanalyzer 2100, and then quantified again using the KAPA Library Quantification kit. Every immunoSEQ 96-well plate was sequenced on a dedicated single-read 150-cycle Illumina NextSeq 550 flow cell. The authors processed their data as follows. Because the immunoSEQ output included only junctional sequences and no quality scores, the filtering could not be the same as the filtering used for full-length reads. To assign V/J genes and CDR3, sequences were annotated using PyIR, a Python wrapper for IgBLAST v1.9, with IMGT germline references. Reads were filtered out if the reads had weak V/J assignments (E-value above 1e-6), no CDR3, stop codons, out-of-frame junctions, or ambiguous translated residues. V3J clonotypes were defined by identical inferred V gene, J gene, and CDR3 amino acid sequence. The percentage overlap between two repertoires was calculated by dividing the number of shared unique clonotypes by the size of the smaller repertoire. Three approaches were used to assess repertoire richness: RTK rarefaction, the Chao1 estimator, and Recon v2.1 estimates of unobserved clonotypes. Generation probabilities for all TCRbeta clonotypes obtained by the gDNA method from a few donors were computed using OLGA. Not all clones reach the TCRdb copy of this immuneACCESS table, which keeps in-frame sequences only. Checked studies attribute under half of the gap to unresolved V genes and leave the rest unexplained. V and J calls and clone size are as listed in that table; D and trimming were resolved from the DNA. Across this sample there are fewer than 1.4 million clones, with roughly 74% seen only once. The top ten clonotypes cover 0.55% to 0.7% of the sample.

The sample was memory CD4+ T cells from PBMCs. The cell subset or site label for this specimen denotes: CD45RA-negative fraction. This clonotype originated in a man younger than 35 in good health. Some clones in this sample may be carry-over from other donors' samples. The rearrangement joined TRBV5-1 to TRBJ2-7, and TRBD1 aligns with 9 junction nucleotides. The CDR3 region: CASSPGTGRPEQYF. The DNA is as follows: TGCGCCAGCAGTCCCGGGACAGGGCGACCCGAGCAGTACTTC. This CDR3, with the reference TRBV5-1 and TRBJ2-7 proteins standing in past its ends, gives the full variable domain KAGVTQTPRYLIKTRGQQVTLSCSPISGHRSVSWYQQTPGQGLQFLFEYFSETQRNKGNFPGRFSGRQFSNSRSEMNVSTLELGDSALYLCASSPGTGRPEQYFGPGTRLTVT.